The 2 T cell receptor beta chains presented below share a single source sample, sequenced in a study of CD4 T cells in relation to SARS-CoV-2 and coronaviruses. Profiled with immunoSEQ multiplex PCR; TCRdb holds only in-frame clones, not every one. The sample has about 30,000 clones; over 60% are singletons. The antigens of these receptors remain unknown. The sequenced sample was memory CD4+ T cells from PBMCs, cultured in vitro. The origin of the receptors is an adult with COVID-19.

The CDR3 loop is CASSWRTGGAYEQYF. The CDR3 DNA sequence: TGTGCCAGCAGCTGGAGGACAGGGGGCGCCTACGAGCAGTACTTC. This chain joins TRBV7-2 and TRBJ2-7; 11 bases agree with TRBD1. The V and J ends lost 4 bases and 2 bases, in that order; junction bases with no gene match: 4. Germline V gene sequence: CDR1 SGHTA, CDR2 FQGNSA. CDR3 length equals 15 residues.

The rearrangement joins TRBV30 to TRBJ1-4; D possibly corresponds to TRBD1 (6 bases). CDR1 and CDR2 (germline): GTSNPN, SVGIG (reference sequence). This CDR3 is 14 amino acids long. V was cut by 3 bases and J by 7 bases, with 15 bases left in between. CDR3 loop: CAWSTGRESEKLFF. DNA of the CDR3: TGTGCCTGGAGCACAGGGCGAGAGAGTGAAAAACTGTTTTTT.